Presented here are 20 T cell receptor beta chains from one specimen sequenced in a study of shared clonotypes between healthy human individuals. Some clones are missing from TCRdb's copy, which holds only in-frame ones; the method was immunoSEQ multiplex PCR. This sample carries roughly 2.1 million clones, roughly 91% of them seen once, and the ten largest clones take roughly 1.8%. Naive-designated CD8 cells lacked CD45RO, were positively enriched for CCR7, and omitted terminally differentiated effector memory CD45RA+ cells. Sequencing was done on a sample of naive CD8+ T cells from PBMCs. All receptors derive from a man younger than 30 in good health. Some clones in this sample may be carry-over from other donors' samples.

The V gene is TRBV9, the J gene TRBJ2-2, with 11 bases fitting TRBD2. The ends lost 0 bases at V and 7 bases at J; junction bases unmatched: 2. The CDR3 loop spans 15 amino acids. CDR1 SGDLS and CDR2 YYNGEE come from the germline V gene. CDR3: CASSVGGTSGGELFF. CDR3 DNA sequence: TGTGCCAGCAGCGTAGGCGGGACTAGCGGCGGGGAGCTGTTTTTT.

The chain combines TRBV4-3 with TRBJ1-3; no firm D call. V was shortened by 0 bases and J by 2 bases, with 14 bases between the two germline ends. The CDR3 runs to 17 residues. CDR1 is LGHNA and CDR2 is YSLEER in the germline V gene. The CDR3 nucleotides are TGCGCCAGCAGCCAAGATTCCGATCGGTTAACTGGAAACACCATATATTTT. It yields the protein CASSQDSDRLTGNTIYF.

The rearrangement uses TRBV11-2 and TRBJ2-7, with 11 bases aligning to TRBD2. Germline V gene sequence: CDR1 SGHAT, CDR2 FQNNGV. This CDR3 has 16 residues. Trimming cost V 0 bases and J 5 bases; bases outside gene matches: 6. DNA for the CDR3: TGTGCCAGCAGCTTAGAGCCTAGCGGGAGGTTCAACGAGCAGTACTTC. It yields the protein CASSLEPSGRFNEQYF.

The chain joins TRBV27 to TRBJ1-1; D gene uncertain. Germline values: CDR1 MNHEY, CDR2 SMNVEV (reference sequence). V was trimmed by 7 bases and J by 1 base, leaving 13 bases between them. There are 14 residues in the CDR3. In DNA form, the CDR3 reads TGTGCCAGCAAAGCTCGGGCCACGAACACTGAAGCTTTCTTT. As protein: CASKARATNTEAFF.

V usage is TRBV5-4 and J usage is TRBJ1-1; D ambiguous. Looked up from germline, CDR1 is SGHNT and CDR2 is YYREEE (reference sequence). CDR3 length equals 17 residues. V was trimmed by 4 bases and J by 0 bases, leaving 19 bases between them. Written as DNA, the CDR3 is TGTGCCAGCAGCCCCCGGCCCCTGGTTAGAATGAACACTGAAGCTTTCTTT. The encoded protein is CASSPRPLVRMNTEAFF.

DNA of the CDR3: TGTGCCAGCAGTTTTGGACTAGCGAGCCCGAGCACAGATACGCAGTATTTT. Its translation: CASSFGLASPSTDTQYF. The chain links TRBV27 to TRBJ2-3, with 9 positions matching TRBD2. V lost 3 bases and J lost 0; bases outside the gene matches: 7. There are 17 residues in the CDR3. CDR1 MNHEY and CDR2 SMNVEV come from the germline V gene (reference sequence).

With respect to this clone: Within the sample, other DNA sequences also encode this same CDR3. The J gene is TRBJ2-7, the V gene TRBV29-1; 8 bases agree with TRBD1. V lost 6 bases and J lost 1; bases outside the gene matches: 2. This CDR3 has 12 amino acids. Germline V gene sequence: CDR1 SQVTM, CDR2 ANQGSEA. CDR3 sequence reads: CSVWDRSYEQYF. CDR3 coding DNA: TGCAGCGTATGGGACAGGTCCTACGAGCAGTACTTC.

This CDR3 is CASSLVRGSVNEQFF. CDR3 sequence (DNA): TGTGCCAGCAGCTTGGTGCGGGGGTCAGTCAATGAGCAGTTCTTC. The chain links TRBV5-8 to TRBJ2-1; 7 bases map to TRBD2. CDR1 is SGHTS, CDR2 YDEGEE, per germline. The junction had 6 bases not matched to a gene; V was cut back by 0 bases and J by 6 bases. This CDR3 contains 15 residues.

The CDR3 protein is CASSLGLSTAYNEQFF. As DNA, the CDR3 is TGTGCCAGCAGCTTAGGGCTCTCGACAGCCTACAATGAGCAGTTCTTC. The chain links TRBV7-3 to TRBJ2-1, with D possibly matching TRBD1 (5 bases). The CDR3 consists of 16 residues. CDR1 and CDR2 from the germline V gene are SGHTA and FQGTGA. With 2 bases removed from V and 2 bases from J, the gap between germline ends came to 13 bases.

The sample holds one count of this clone. The chain recombines TRBV27 with TRBJ1-4, with D perhaps TRBD1 (5 bases). The CDR3 is 15 amino acids. Trimming stripped 4 bases from V and 7 bases from J, with 16 bases between. CDR1 MNHEY and CDR2 SMNVEV come from the germline V gene (reference sequence). The DNA of the CDR3 is TGTGCCAGCAGTTCCGCAAGGGACTCGGGTGAAAAACTGTTTTTT. Protein product: CASSSARDSGEKLFF.

Written as DNA, the CDR3 is TGTGCCAGCAGGGGACTATTAGCGGGAGTCGGGGATACGCAGTATTTT. It is translated as CASRGLLAGVGDTQYF. The V and J genes are TRBV2 and TRBJ2-3, with 9 bases identical to TRBD2. Germline V lookup: CDR1 SNHLY, CDR2 FYNNEI. Germline trimming cut 6 bases from V and 6 bases from J; bases unmatched to any gene: 13. The CDR3 has 16 residues.

This clone came up a few times. This chain links TRBV27 with TRBJ1-5; unclear D gene. The CDR3 extends over 13 amino acids. V was trimmed by 6 bases and J by 0 bases, leaving 6 bases between them. Germline lookup yields CDR1 MNHEY and CDR2 SMNVEV (reference sequence). As DNA, the CDR3 is TGTGCCAGCAGCACCATTAGCAATCAGCCCCAGCATTTT. Its translation: CASSTISNQPQHF.

With regard to this clone: It may be a read error: a sequence one base away is much more abundant. Additional DNA sequences in this sample encode the identical CDR3. The chain links TRBV27 to TRBJ2-7; D ambiguous. The CDR3 is made up of 11 amino acids. Trimming left V 3 bases short and J 5 bases short, with 5 bases between. Per the germline V gene, CDR1 is MNHEY and CDR2 is SMNVEV (reference sequence). CDR3 nucleotides: TGTGCCAGCAGTTTTTCCCACGAGCAGTACTTC. This gives the protein CASSFSHEQYF.

As to this clone: Different DNA sequences within this sample yield the same CDR3. V and J are TRBV27 and TRBJ2-7, with TRBD2 as a possible D gene (5 bases). CDR3 length equals 13 residues. V was trimmed by 2 bases and J by 2 bases, leaving 7 bases between them. Germline V CDR1 and CDR2: MNHEY, SMNVEV (reference sequence). Here the CDR3 DNA reads TGTGCCAGCAGTTTACTAGCTACCTACGAGCAGTACTTC. Amino acids: CASSLLATYEQYF.

This clone occurred a few times. This rearrangement joins TRBV4-1 to TRBJ1-5; D not resolved. Germline V CDR1 and CDR2: MGHRA, YSYEKL. Trimming pared 0 bases from V and 5 bases from J, leaving 14 bases between. This CDR3 comprises 16 residues. In DNA form, the CDR3 reads TGCGCCAGCAGCCAAGATTTCCCGAGACCCTATCAGCCCCAGCATTTT. Protein sequence: CASSQDFPRPYQPQHF.

Remarks on this clone: Different DNA sequences within this sample yield the same CDR3. This rearrangement joins TRBV27 to TRBJ2-3; 13 nucleotides line up with TRBD2. Trimming at V came to 2 bases and at J to 3 bases, leaving 2 bases not matched to a gene. The CDR3 covers 16 residues. Germline lookup yields CDR1 MNHEY and CDR2 SMNVEV (reference sequence). The CDR3 protein is CASSLGTSGITDTQYF. Here the CDR3 DNA reads TGTGCCAGCAGTTTAGGGACTAGCGGGATAACAGATACGCAGTATTTT.

The chain recombines TRBV28 with TRBJ1-5; D might be TRBD1 (5 bases). Trimming stripped 10 bases from V and 5 bases from J, with 15 bases between. Germline assignment: CDR1 MDHEN and CDR2 SYDVKM. This CDR3 is 13 amino acids long. The CDR3 spells CAIPSVGDQPQHF. The CDR3 DNA is TGTGCCATCCCTTCTGTGGGGGATCAGCCCCAGCATTTT.

This chain joins TRBV7-8 and TRBJ1-5; D is possibly TRBD1 (6 bases). The germline V gene has CDR1 SGHVS and CDR2 FQNEAQ. The CDR3 is made up of 15 amino acids. Trimming took 5 bases from V and 4 from J, leaving 15 bases between them. CDR3 residues: CASSPATGPNQPQHF. CDR3 nucleotides: TGTGCCAGCAGCCCGGCGACAGGTCCTAATCAGCCCCAGCATTTT.

V gene TRBV7-8 combines with J gene TRBJ1-2; TRBD1 is a possible D gene (6 bases). The CDR3 is 14 residues long. CDR1 and CDR2 (germline): SGHVS, FQNEAQ. Trimming shortened V by 1 base and J by 2 bases, and 8 bases separated the two germline ends. The DNA for the CDR3 is TGTGCCAGCAGCTTAGAAGGGGGAAACTATGGCTACACCTTC. Its translation: CASSLEGGNYGYTF.

This clone was detected only once. The rearrangement joins TRBV4-3 to TRBJ1-5; TRBD1 matches 7 bases. The CDR3 is made up of 15 amino acids. Germline loops: CDR1 LGHNA, CDR2 YSLEER. Trimming at V came to 2 bases and at J to 5 bases, leaving 6 bases not matched to a gene. This CDR3 reads CASSQSTGIHQPQHF. The CDR3 bases are TGCGCCAGCAGCCAATCGACAGGGATTCATCAGCCCCAGCATTTT.